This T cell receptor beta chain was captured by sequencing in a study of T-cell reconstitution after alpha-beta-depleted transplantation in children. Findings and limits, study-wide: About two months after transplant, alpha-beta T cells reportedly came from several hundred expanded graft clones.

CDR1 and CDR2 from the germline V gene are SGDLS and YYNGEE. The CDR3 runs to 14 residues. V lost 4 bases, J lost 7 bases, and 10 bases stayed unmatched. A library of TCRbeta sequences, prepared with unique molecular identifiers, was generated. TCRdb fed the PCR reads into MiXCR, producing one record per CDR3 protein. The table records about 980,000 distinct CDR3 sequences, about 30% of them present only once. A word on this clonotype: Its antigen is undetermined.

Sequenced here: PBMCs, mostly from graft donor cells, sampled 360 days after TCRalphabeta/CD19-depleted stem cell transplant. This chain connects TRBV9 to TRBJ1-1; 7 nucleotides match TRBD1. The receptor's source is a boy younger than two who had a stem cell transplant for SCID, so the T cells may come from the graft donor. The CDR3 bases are TGTGCCAGCAGCCCGGGACAGCGAACAAGTGAAGCTTTCTTT. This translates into CASSPGQRTSEAFF.